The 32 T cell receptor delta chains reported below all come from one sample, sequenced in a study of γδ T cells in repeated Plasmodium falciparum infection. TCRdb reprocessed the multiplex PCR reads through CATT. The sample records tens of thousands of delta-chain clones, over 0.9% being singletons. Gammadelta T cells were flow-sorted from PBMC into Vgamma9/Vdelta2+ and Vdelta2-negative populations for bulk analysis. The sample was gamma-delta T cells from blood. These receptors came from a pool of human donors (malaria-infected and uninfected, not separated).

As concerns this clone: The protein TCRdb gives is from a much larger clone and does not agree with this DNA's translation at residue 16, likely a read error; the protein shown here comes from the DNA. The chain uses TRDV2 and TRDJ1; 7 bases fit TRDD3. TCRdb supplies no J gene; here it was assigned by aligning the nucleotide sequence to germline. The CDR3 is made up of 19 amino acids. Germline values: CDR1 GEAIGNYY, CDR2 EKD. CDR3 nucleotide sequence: TGTGCCTGTGAAGCTCTATTTTTGGGGGACGGGAGGTACACCGATGAACTCATCTTT. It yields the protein CACEALFLGDGRYTDELIF.

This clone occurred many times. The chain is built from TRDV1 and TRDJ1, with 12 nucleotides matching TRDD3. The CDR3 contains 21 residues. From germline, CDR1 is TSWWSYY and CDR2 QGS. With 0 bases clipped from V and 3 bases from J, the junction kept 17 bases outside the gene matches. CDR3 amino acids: CALGELAGRVVLGDTADKLIF. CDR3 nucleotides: TGTGCTCTTGGGGAACTAGCTGGGAGGGTGGTACTGGGGGATACCGCCGATAAACTCATCTTT.

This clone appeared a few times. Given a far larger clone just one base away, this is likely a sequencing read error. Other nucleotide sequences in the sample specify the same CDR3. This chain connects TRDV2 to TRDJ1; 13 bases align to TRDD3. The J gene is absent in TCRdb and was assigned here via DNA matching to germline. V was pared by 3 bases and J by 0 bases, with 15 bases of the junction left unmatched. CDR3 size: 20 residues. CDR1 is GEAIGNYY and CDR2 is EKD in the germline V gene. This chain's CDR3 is CACDHILGDTGEPNTDKLIF. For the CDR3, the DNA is TGTGCCTGTGACCACATACTGGGGGATACGGGGGAGCCTAACACCGATAAACTCATCTTT.

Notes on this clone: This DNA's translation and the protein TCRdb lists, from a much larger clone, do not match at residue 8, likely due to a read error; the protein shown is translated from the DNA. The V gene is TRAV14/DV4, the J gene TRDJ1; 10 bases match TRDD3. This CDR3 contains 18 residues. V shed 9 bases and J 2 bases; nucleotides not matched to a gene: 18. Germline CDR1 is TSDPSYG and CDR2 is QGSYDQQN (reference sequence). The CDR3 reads CAIIHLRLGGIRTDKLIF. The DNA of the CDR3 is TGTGCAATCATACACCTACGTCTTGGGGGGATACGTACCGATAAACTCATCTTT.

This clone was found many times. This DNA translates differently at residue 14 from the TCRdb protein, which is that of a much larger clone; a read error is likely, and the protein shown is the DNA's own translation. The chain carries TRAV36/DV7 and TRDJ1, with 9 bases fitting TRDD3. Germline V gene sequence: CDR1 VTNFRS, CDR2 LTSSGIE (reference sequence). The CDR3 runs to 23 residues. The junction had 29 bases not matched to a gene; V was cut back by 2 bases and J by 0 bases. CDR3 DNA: TGTGCTGTGGAAGGGTTTGCGCGACGAAACTACTGGGGGACACTTAGGTACACCGATAAACTCATCTTT. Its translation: CAVEGFARRNYWGTLRYTDKLIF.

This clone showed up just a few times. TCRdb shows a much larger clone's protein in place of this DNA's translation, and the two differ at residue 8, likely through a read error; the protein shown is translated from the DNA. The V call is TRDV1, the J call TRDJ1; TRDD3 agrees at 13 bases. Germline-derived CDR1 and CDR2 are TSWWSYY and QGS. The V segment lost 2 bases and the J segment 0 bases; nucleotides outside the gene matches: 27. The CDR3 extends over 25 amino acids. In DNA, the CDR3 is TGTGCTCTTGGGGAATTACCTCTCACAAGGACTGGGGGATACGCGCGCCGACTGTACACCGATAAACTCATCTTT. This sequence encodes CALGELPLTRTGGYARRLYTDKLIF.

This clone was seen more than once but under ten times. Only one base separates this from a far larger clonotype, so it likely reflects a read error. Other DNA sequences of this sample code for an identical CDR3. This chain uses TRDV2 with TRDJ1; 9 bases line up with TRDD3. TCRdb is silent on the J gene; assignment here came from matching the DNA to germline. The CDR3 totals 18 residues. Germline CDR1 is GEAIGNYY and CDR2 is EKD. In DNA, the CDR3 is TGCGCCTGTGACACGGTTACTGGGGGACAGACATACACCGATAAACTCATCTTT. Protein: CACDTVTGGQTYTDKLIF.

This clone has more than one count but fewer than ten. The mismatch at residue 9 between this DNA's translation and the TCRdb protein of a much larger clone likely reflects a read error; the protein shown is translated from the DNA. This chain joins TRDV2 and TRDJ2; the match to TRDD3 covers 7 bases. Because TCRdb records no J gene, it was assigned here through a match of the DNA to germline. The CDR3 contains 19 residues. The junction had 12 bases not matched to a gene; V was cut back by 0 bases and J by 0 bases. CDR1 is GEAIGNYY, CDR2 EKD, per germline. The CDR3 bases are TGTGCCTGTGACACCCTGGGGGGGAACCCACCAGCTTTGACAGCACAACTCTTCTTT. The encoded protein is CACDTLGGNPPALTAQLFF.

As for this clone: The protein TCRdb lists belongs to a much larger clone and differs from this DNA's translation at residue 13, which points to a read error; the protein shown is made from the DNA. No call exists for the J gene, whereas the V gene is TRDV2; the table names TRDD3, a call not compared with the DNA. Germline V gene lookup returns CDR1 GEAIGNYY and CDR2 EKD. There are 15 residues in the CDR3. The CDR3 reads CACERLGDDTDKPIF. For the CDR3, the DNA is TGTGCCTGTGAAAGACTGGGGGATGACACCGATAAACCCATCTTT.

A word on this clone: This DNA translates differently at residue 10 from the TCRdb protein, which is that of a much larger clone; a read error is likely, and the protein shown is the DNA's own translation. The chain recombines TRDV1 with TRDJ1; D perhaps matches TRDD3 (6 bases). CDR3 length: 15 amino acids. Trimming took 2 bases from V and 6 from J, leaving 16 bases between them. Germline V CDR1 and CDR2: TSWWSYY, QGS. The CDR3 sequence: CALGEAAGVLNKLIF. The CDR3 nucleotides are TGTGCTCTTGGGGAAGCGGCTGGGGTCCTGAATAAACTCATCTTT.

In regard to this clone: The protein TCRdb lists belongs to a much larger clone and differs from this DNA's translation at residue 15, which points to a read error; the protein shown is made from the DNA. This chain's CDR3 is CACDTKAWGGPTTDRLIF. The CDR3 nucleotides are TGTGCCTGTGACACTAAGGCCTGGGGGGGGCCCACAACCGATAGACTCATCTTT. The rearrangement uses TRDV2 and TRDJ1, with 7 bases lining up with TRDD3. TCRdb lists no J gene, so it was determined here by aligning the DNA to germline. The CDR3 is 18 residues long. Germline values: CDR1 GEAIGNYY, CDR2 EKD.

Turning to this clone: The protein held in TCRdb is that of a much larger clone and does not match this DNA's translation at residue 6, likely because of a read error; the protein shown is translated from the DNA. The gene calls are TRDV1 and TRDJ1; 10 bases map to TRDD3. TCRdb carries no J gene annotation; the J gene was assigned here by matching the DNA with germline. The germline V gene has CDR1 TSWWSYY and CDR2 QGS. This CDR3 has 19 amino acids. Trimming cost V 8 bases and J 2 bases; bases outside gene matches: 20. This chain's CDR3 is CALTIPHGYLLGDTDKLIF. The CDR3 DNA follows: TGTGCTCTTACCATTCCCCATGGTTATTTACTGGGGGATACCGATAAACTCATCTTT.

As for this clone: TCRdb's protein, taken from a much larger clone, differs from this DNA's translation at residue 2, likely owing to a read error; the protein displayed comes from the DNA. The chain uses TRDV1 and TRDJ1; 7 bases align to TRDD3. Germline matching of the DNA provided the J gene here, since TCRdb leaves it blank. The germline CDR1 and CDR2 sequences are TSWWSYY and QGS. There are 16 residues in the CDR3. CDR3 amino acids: CSLGELGCPGDGKLIF. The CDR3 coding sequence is TGTTCTCTTGGGGAACTAGGGTGCCCGGGGGATGGTAAACTCATCTTT.

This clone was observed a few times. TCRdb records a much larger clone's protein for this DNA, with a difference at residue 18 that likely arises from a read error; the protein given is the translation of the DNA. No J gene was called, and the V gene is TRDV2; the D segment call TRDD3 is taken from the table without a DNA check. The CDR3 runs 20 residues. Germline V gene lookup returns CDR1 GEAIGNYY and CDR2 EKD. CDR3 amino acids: CACDPLLGDPKEDDTDKPIF. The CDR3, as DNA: TGTGCCTGTGACCCTTTACTGGGGGATCCCAAGGAGGATGACACCGATAAACCCATCTTT.

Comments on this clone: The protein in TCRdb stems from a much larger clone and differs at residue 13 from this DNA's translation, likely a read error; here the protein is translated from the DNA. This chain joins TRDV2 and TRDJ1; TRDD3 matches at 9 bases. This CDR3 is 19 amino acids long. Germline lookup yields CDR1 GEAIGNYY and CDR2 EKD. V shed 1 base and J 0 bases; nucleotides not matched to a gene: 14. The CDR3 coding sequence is TGTGCCTGTGACACGATCCCCCTGGGGATACGGCCGGACACCGATAAACTCATCTTT. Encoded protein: CACDTIPLGIRPDTDKLIF.

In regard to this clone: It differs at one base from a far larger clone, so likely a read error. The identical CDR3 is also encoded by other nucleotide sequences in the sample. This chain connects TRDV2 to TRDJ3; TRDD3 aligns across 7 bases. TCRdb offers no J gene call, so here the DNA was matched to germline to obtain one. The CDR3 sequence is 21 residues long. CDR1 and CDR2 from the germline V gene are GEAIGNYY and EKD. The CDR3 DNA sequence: TGTGCCTGTGACAAGAGGAGCTGGGGGTTCCTTAAGACCTGGGACACTCGACAGATGTTTTTC. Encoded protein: CACDKRSWGFLKTWDTRQMFF.

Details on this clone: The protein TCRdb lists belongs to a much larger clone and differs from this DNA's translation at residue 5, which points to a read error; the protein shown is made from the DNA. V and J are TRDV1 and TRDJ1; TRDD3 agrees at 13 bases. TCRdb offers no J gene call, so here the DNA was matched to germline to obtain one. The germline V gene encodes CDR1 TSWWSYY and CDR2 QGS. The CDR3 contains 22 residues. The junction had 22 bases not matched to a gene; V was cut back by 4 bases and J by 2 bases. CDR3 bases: TGTGCTCTTGGGGGACTAGGAGTCTTTTCTCGTACTGGGGGATACGCGACCGATAAACTCATCTTT. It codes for CALGGLGVFSRTGGYATDKLIF.

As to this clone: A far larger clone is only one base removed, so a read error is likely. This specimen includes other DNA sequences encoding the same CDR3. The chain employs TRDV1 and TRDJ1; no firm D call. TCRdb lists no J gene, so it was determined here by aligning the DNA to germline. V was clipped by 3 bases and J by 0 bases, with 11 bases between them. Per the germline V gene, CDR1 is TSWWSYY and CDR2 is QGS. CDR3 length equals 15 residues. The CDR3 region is CALGEFLAYTDKLIF. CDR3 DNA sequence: TGTGCTCTTGGGGAGTTTCTTGCGTACACCGATAAACTCATCTTT.

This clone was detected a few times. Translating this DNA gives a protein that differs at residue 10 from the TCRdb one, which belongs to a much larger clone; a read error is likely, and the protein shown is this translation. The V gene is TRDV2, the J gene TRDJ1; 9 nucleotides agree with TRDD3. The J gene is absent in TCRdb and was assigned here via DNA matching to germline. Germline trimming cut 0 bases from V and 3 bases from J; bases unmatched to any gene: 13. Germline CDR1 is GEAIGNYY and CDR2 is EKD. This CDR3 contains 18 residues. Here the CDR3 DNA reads TGTGCCTGTGACACCGGTCTGGGGGATGCGCTTTCAGCCGATAAACTCATCTTT. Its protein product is CACDTGLGDALSADKLIF.

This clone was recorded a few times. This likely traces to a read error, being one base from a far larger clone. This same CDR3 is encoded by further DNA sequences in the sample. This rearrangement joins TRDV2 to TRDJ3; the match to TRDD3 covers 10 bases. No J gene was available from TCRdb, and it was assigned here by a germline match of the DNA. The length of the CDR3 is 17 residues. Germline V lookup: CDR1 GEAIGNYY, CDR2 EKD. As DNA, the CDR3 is TGTGCCTGTGACAGTACTGGGGGATCCTGGGACACTCGACAGATGTTTTTC. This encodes CACDSTGGSWDTRQMFF.

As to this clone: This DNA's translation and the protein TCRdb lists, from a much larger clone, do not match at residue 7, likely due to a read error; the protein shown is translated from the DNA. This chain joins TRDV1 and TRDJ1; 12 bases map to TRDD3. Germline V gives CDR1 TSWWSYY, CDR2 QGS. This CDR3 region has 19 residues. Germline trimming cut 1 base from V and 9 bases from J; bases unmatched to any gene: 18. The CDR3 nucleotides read TGTGCTCTTGGGGAACGTACCCTTTTGTACTGGGGGATACAGGGAGAACTCATCTTT. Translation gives CALGERTLLYWGIQGELIF.

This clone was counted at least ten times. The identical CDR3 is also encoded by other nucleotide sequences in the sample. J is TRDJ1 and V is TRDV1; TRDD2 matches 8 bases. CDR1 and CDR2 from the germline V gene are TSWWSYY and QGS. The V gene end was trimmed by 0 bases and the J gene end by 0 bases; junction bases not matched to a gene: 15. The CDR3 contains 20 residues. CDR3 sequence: CALGELTSYGGHPYTDKLIF. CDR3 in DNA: TGTGCTCTTGGGGAACTCACTTCCTACGGGGGCCACCCCTACACCGATAAACTCATCTTT.

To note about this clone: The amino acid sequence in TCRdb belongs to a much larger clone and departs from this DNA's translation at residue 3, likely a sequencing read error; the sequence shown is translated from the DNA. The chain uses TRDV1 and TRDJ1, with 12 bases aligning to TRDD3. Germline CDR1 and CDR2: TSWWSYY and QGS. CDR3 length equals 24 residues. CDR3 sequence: CAIGELPRSWGRATGGYPTDKLIF. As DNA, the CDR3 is TGTGCTATTGGGGAGCTTCCTAGGTCTTGGGGCCGAGCTACTGGGGGATACCCCACCGATAAACTCATCTTT.

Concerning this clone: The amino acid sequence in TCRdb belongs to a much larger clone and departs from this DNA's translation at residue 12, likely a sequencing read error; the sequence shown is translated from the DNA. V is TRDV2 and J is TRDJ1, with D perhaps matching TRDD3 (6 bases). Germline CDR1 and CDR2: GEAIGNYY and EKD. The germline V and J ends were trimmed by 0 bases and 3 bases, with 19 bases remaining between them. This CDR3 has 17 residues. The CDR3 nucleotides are TGTGCCTGTGACACCGTTGGGGATCCCTTGTACGCCGATAAACTCATCTTT. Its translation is CACDTVGDPLYADKLIF.

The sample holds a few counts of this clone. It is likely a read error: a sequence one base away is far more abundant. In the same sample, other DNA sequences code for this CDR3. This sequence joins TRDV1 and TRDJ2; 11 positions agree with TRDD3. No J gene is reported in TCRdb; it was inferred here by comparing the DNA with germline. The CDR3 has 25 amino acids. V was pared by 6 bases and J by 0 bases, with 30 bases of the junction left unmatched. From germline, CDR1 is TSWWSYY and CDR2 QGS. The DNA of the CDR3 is TGTGCTCTTGGAGAAGATCCTACGCTCGTACTGGGGGATATTTCACGTGGGGCTTTGACAGCACAACTCTTCTTT. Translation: CALGEDPTLVLGDISRGALTAQLFF.

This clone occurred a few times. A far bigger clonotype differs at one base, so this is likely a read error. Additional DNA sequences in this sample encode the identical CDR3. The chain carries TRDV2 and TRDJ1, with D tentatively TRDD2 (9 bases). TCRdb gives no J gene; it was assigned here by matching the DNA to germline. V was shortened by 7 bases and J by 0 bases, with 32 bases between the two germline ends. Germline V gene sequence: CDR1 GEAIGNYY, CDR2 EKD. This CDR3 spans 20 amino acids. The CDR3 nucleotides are TGTGCCTGCGACCTTCCTACGTATCGACTGGGGGGAAAGTACACCGATAAACTCATCTTT. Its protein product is CACDLPTYRLGGKYTDKLIF.

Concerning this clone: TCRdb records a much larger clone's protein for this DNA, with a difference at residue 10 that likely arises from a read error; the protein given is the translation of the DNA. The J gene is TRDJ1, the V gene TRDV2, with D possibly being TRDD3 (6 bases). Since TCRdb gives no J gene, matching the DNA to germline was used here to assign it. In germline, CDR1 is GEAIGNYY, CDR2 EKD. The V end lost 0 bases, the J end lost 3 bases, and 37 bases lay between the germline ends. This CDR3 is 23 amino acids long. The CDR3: CACDTLDPGGKGTLTPVADKLIF. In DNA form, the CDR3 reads TGTGCCTGTGACACCCTAGATCCGGGGGGGAAGGGGACCCTAACACCGGTGGCCGATAAACTCATCTTT.

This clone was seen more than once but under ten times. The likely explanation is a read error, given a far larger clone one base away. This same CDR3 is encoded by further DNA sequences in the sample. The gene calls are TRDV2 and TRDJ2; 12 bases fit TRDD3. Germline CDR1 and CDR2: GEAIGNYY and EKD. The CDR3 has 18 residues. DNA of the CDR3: TGTGCCTGTGACGCCTGTCACTGGGGGATACACTTGACAGCGCAACTCTTCTTT. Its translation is CACDACHWGIHLTAQLFF.

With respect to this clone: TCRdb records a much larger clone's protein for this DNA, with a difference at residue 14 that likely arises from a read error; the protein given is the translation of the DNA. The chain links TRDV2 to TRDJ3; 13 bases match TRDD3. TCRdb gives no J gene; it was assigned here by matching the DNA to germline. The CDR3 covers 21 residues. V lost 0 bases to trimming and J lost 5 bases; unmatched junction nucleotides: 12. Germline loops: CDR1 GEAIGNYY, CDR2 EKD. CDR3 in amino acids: CACDTLRTGGYGTRDTRQMFF. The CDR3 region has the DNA TGTGCCTGTGACACCTTGCGTACTGGGGGATACGGGACCCGGGACACCCGACAGATGTTTTTC.

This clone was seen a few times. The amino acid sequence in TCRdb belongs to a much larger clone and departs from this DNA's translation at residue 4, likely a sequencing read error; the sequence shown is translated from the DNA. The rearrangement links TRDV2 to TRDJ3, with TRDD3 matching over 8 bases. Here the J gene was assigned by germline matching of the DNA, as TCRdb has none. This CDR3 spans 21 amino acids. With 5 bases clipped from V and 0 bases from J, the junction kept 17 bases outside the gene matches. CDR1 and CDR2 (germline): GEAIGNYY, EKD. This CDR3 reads CACGTRVLGESSSWDTRQMFF. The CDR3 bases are TGTGCCTGTGGCACAAGGGTGCTGGGGGAATCCAGCTCCTGGGACACCCGACAGATGTTTTTC.

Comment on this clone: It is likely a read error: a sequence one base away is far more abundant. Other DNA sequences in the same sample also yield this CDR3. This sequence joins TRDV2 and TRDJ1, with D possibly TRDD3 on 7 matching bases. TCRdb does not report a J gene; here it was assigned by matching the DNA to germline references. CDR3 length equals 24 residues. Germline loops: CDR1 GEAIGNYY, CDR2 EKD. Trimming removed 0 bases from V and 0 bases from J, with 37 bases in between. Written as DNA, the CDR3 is TGTGCCTGTGACACCGTCGGTCCTACACCACCATCTGGGGGGCCCCCCTCGTACACCGATAAACTCATCTTT. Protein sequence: CACDTVGPTPPSGGPPSYTDKLIF.

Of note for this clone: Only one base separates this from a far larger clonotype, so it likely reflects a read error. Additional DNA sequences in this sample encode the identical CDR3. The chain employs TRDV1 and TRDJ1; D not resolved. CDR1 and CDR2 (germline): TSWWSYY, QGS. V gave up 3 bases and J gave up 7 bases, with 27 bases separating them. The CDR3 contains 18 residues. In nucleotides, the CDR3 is TGTGCTCTTGGGGATACTCTCACGGCGAACAGTAAATCTAGTAAACTCATCTTT. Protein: CALGDTLTANSKSSKLIF.